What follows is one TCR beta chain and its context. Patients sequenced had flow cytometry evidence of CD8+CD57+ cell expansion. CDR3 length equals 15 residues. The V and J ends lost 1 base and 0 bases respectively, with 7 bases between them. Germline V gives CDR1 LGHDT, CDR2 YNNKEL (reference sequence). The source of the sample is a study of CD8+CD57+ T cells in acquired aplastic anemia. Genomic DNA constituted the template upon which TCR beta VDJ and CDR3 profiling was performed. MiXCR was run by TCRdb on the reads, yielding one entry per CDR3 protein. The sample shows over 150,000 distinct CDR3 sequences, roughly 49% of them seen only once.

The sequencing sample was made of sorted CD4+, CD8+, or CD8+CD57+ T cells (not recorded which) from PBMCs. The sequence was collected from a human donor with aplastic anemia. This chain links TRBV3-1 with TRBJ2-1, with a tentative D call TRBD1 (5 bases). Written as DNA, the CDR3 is TGTGCCAGCAGCCAAGTCACAGGCTCCTACAATGAGCAGTTCTTC. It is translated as CASSQVTGSYNEQFF.